This section outlines one T cell receptor (beta chain) sequence together with its context. Its antigen remains unknown. The sequencing template was cDNA reverse transcribed from extracted RNA. Only in-frame clones appear in the TCRdb table, and some are missing; sequencing was by immunoSEQ multiplex PCR. The repertoire holds over 120,000 clones, with nearly 55% as singletons. Treatment of the sample: oral pan-JAK inhibitor, 5-10 mg twice daily. Germline loops: CDR1 SGHTA, CDR2 FQGNSA. The CDR3 is made up of 15 amino acids. Trimming stripped 3 bases from V and 2 bases from J, with 11 bases between. These data belong to a study of CD8+ T cells in alopecia areata. At the level of the study: Treated patients took oral tofacitinib at 5 to 10 mg twice daily. The duration of tofacitinib was 6 to 18 months, with 6 months off drug afterward.

Findings and limits, study-wide: Patients displayed less clarity in TCR sharing than mice, a finding possibly related to HLA.

The TCR comes from a human donor with alopecia areata. The chain has TRBV7-2 and TRBJ2-1; D may correspond to TRBD1 or TRBD2 (5 bases each). The input for sequencing was CD8+ T cells sorted from blood, taken at week 4, from a patient treated with tofacitinib. In DNA form, the CDR3 reads TGTGCCAGCAGCTTCCGGACGGGACCCTACAATGAGCAGTTCTTC. Encoded protein: CASSFRTGPYNEQFF. The entire variable domain, with the rest obtained from reference TRBV7-2 and TRBJ2-1, is as follows: GAGVSQSPSNKVTEKGKDVELRCDPISGHTALYWYRQSLGQGLEFLIYFQGNSAPDKSGLPSDRFSAERTGGSVSTLTIQRTQQEDSAVYLCASSFRTGPYNEQFFGPGTRLTVL.